Here is one TCR beta chain with its context. This record comes from a study of T cell changes during pregnancy in multiple sclerosis. The CDR3 is 17 amino acids. After removal of 0 bases from V and 4 bases from J, the junction contained 6 bases not matched to a gene. CDR1 is SGHTS and CDR2 is YDEGEE in the germline V gene. Measured with immunoSEQ multiplex PCR; TCRdb has only the in-frame clones, and not every one. The table has some 29,000 clones, 87% seen once; the top ten hold more than 7%. The sequence was obtained from a female donor with multiple sclerosis, enrolled in a pregnancy study. The sample in question was CD8+ T cells from peripheral blood mononuclear cells, obtained before pregnancy. This chain links TRBV5-8 with TRBJ1-6; 8 bases align to TRBD1. The CDR3 reads CASSLDSGGDYNSPLHF. The CDR3, as DNA: TGTGCCAGCAGCTTGGATTCAGGGGGCGATTATAATTCACCCCTCCACTTT.